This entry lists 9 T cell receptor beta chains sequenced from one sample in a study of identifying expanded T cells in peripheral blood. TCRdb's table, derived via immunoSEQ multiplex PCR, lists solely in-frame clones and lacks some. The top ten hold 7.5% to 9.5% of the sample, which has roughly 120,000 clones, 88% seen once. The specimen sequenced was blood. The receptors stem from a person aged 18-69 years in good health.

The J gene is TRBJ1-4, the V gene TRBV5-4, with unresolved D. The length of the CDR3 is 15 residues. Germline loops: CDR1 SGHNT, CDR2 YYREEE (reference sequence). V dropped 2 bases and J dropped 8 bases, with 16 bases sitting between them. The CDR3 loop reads CASSLGLGRGEKLFF. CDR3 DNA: TGTGCCAGCAGCTTAGGGTTGGGGAGAGGGGAAAAACTGTTTTTT.

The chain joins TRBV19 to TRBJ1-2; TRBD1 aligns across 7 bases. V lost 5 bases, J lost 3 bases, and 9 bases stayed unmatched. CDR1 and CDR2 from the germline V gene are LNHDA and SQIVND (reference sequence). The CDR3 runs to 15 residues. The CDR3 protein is CASSPAGDSYYGYTF. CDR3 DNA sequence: TGTGCCAGTAGTCCCGCGGGGGACAGCTACTATGGCTACACCTTC.

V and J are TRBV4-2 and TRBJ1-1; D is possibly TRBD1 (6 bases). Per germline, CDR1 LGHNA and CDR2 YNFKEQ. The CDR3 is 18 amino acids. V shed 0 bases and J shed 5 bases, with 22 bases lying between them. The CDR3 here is CASSQDSGTRARKTEAFF. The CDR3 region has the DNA TGTGCCAGCAGCCAAGATTCCGGGACAAGGGCACGAAAAACTGAAGCTTTCTTT.

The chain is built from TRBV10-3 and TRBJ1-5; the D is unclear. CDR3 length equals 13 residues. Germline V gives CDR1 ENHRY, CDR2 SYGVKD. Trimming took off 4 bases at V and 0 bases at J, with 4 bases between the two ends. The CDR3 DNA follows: TGTGCCATCAGTGGGAGTAGCAATCAGCCCCAGCATTTT. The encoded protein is CAISGSSNQPQHF.

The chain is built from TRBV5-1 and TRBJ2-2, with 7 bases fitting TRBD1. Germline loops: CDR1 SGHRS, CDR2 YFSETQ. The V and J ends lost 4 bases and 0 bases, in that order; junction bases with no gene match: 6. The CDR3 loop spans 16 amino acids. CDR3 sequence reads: CASSPSGQANTGELFF. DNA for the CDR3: TGCGCCAGCAGCCCATCCGGACAGGCGAACACCGGGGAGCTGTTTTTT.

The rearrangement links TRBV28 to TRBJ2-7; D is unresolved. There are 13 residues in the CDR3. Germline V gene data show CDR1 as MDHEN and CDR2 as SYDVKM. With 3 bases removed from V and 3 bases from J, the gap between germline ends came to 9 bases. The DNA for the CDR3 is TGTGCCAGCAGTTTGAGCTACCGCTACGAGCAGTACTTC. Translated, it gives CASSLSYRYEQYF.

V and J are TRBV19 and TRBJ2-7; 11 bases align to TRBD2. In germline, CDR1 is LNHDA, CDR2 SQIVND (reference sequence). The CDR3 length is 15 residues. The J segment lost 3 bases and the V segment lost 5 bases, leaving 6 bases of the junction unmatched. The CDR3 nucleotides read TGTGCCAGTAGTGCAACTAGCGGGAGTGTCTACGAGCAGTACTTC. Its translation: CASSATSGSVYEQYF.

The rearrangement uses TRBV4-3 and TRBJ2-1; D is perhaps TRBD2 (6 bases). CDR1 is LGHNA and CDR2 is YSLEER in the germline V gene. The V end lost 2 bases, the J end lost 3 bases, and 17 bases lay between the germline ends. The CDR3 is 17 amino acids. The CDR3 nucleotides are TGCGCCAGCAGCCAAAGCCCCCGGGGCGGGGTCTACAATGAGCAGTTCTTC. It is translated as CASSQSPRGGVYNEQFF.

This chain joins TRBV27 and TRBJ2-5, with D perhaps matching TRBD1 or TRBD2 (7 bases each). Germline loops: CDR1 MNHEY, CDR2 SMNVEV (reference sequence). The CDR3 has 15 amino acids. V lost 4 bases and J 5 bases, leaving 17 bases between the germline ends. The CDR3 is CASSSRGAGGETQYF. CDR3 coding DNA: TGTGCCAGCAGTTCCCGGGGGGCAGGGGGGGAGACCCAGTACTTC.